The rows below give T cell receptor beta chains drawn from one sample of a study of technical replicates of blood from a few donors. Sequenced by immunoSEQ multiplex PCR; TCRdb stores in-frame clones only, minus some. In the table there are roughly 80,000 clones, roughly 94% of which are singletons. The specimen sequenced was T cells isolated from PBMCs. The receptors originated from a human donor in good health. Each CDR3 is given with its conserved first and last residue. The D gene is left open where the match is weak. Clone size is shown for a subset of rows, as once, few, many or a class of expanded clone.

>.|TRBV7-3|.|TRBJ1-2
TGTGCCAGCAGCTTATACCCCATCGGCTATGGCTACACCTTC
CASSLYPIGYGYTF
>.|TRBV2|.|TRBJ1-1
TGTGCCAGCACGGTGAACACTGAAGCTTTCTTT
CASTVNTEAFF
>.|TRBV19|TRBD1|TRBJ1-5
TGTGCCAGTATCCAAACAGGGGATAGCAATCAGCCCCAGCATTTT
CASIQTGDSNQPQHF
>.|TRBV5-3|TRBD2|TRBJ2-2
TGTGCCAGAAGGCCGGAGGTAGCGGGAGGAAACACCGGGGAGCTGTTTTTT
CARRPEVAGGNTGELFF
>.|TRBV5-6|TRBD2|TRBJ2-7
TGTGCCAGCAGCGGAGTTAGCGGGAAGGGCTACGAGCAGTACTTC
CASSGVSGKGYEQYF
>.|TRBV15|.|TRBJ2-5
TGTGCCACCAGCAGAGATCCCTCCGACGGGTCGGAGACCCAGTACTTC
CATSRDPSDGSETQYF
>.|TRBV30|.|TRBJ2-2
TGTGCCTGGACCCCGTGGGTTGGAGAAACCGGGGAGCTGTTTTTT
CAWTPWVGETGELFF
>.|TRBV18|.|TRBJ1-1
TGTGCCAGCTCCCCGGGAGTCGGGGGAACTGAAGCTTTCTTT
CASSPGVGGTEAFF
>.|TRBV6-6|.|TRBJ2-2
TGTGCCAGCATCTGGACAGTCGGCGCGAACACCGGGGAGCTGTTTTTT
CASIWTVGANTGELFF
>once|TRBV4-3|.|TRBJ1-3
TGCGCCAGCAGCCCGTTCCTTGGGAGCTCTGGAAACACCATATATTTT
CASSPFLGSSGNTIYF
>.|TRBV6-5|.|TRBJ1-4
TGTGCCAGCAGTTACGAGGGGAGGAATGAAAAACTGTTTTTT
CASSYEGRNEKLFF
>.|TRBV7-3|.|TRBJ1-1
TGTGCCAGCAGCCTTCAGGGATACACTGAAGCTTTCTTT
CASSLQGYTEAFF
>.|TRBV11-2|.|TRBJ1-5
TGTGCCAGCAGCTTAGAGGCCAATCAGCCCCAGCATTTT
CASSLEANQPQHF
>.|TRBV11-2|TRBD2|TRBJ2-1
TGTGCCAGCAGCCTAGGGTTAGGCGGGAGGGGGACCGATGAGCAGTTCTTC
CASSLGLGGRGTDEQFF
>.|TRBV27|.|TRBJ2-7
TGTGCCAGCAGTTTAAATATTGCCCAGGTGTACGAGCAGTACTTC
CASSLNIAQVYEQYF
>.|TRBV6-1|TRBD2|TRBJ2-5
TGTGCCAGCAGTGAATTGGTAAGCGGGAGTTTCCTGAAGACCCAGTACTTC
CASSELVSGSFLKTQYF
>.|TRBV25-1|.|TRBJ2-7
TGTGCCAGCAGTGAATACGACAGAACCTACGAGCAGTACTTC
CASSEYDRTYEQYF
>.|TRBV30|.|TRBJ2-3
TGTGCCTGGAGTCCCGACTCGTACCTCACAGATACGCAGTATTTT
CAWSPDSYLTDTQYF
>.|TRBV27|.|TRBJ1-2
TGTGCCAGCAGTTTATCTCCGATACAGGGCAGCTACACCTTC
CASSLSPIQGSYTF
>.|TRBV11-2|TRBD2|TRBJ2-1
TGTGCCAGCAGCTATAGCGGGAGCTCCTACAATGAGCAGTTCTTC
CASSYSGSSYNEQFF
>.|TRBV9|TRBD2|TRBJ2-1
TGTGCCAGCAGCGTAGACGGGAGGGCCTACAATGAGCAGTTCTTC
CASSVDGRAYNEQFF
>.|TRBV6-5|TRBD2|TRBJ2-7
TGTGCCAGCAGTTACGCGGGAGTAGGATACGAGCAGTACTTC
CASSYAGVGYEQYF
>.|TRBV6-1|.|TRBJ1-1
TGTGCCAGCAGTGAAGACGTCAGATACACTGAAGCTTTCTTT
CASSEDVRYTEAFF
>.|TRBV5-4|TRBD2|TRBJ2-7
TGTGCCAGCAGCTTTGGGCTAGCGGGTACCTACGAGCAGTACTTC
CASSFGLAGTYEQYF
>.|TRBV4-3|.|TRBJ1-3
TGCGCCAGCAGCCAAGAAGCGGGGAATGGAAACACCATATATTTT
CASSQEAGNGNTIYF
>once|TRBV6-1|TRBD1|TRBJ1-1
TGTGCCAGCAGTGCCGGGACAGGGACCACTGAAGCTTTCTTT
CASSAGTGTTEAFF
>.|TRBV9|.|TRBJ2-7
TGTGCCAGCAGCGTCGCCGGACTCTCCTACGAGCAGTACTTC
CASSVAGLSYEQYF
>.|TRBV9|.|TRBJ1-1
TGTGCCAGCAATACACCGAACACTGAAGCTTTCTTT
CASNTPNTEAFF
>once|TRBV4-1|TRBD2|TRBJ2-1
TGCGCCAGCAGCCACAGGACTAGCGGTTACAATGAGCAGTTCTTC
CASSHRTSGYNEQFF
>.|TRBV7-2|.|TRBJ1-1
TGTGCCAGCAGCTCAACACACAAGAACACTGAAGCTTTCTTT
CASSSTHKNTEAFF
>.|TRBV9|.|TRBJ1-2
TGTGCCAGCAGCGCAGAAATCAGGGACACGCCTAACTATGGCTACACCTTC
CASSAEIRDTPNYGYTF
>.|TRBV19|.|TRBJ1-5
TGTGCCAGTAGTATCAGGGTAGTCAGCAATCAGCCCCAGCATTTT
CASSIRVVSNQPQHF
>.|TRBV6-8|TRBD1|TRBJ1-2
TGTGCCAGCAGCCAGCTCGAGGGGGCAGCTAACTATGGCTACACCTTC
CASSQLEGAANYGYTF
>.|TRBV7-3|TRBD2|TRBJ2-7
TGTGCCAGCAGCAAAGGACTAGCGGGCTCCTACGAGCAGTACTTC
CASSKGLAGSYEQYF
>.|TRBV2|TRBD2|TRBJ2-1
TGTGCCAGCAGTGTTGCTGGACTAGCGGAAGGGTACAATGAGCAGTTCTTC
CASSVAGLAEGYNEQFF
>.|TRBV5-6|TRBD2|TRBJ2-5
TGTGCCAGCAGCCTGTTACTAGCGGCCTCGGAGACCCAGTACTTC
CASSLLLAASETQYF
>.|TRBV5-8|.|TRBJ2-1
TGTGCCAGCAGCCTACCTAGGGGCCCCTACAATGAGCAGTTCTTC
CASSLPRGPYNEQFF
>.|TRBV27|.|TRBJ2-7
TGTGCCAGCAGTTTATCGAGGGGGAAGTACGAGCAGTACTTC
CASSLSRGKYEQYF
>once|TRBV6-6|TRBD1|TRBJ2-1
TGTGCCAGCAGTCCGGGACAGAGCTACAATGAGCAGTTCTTC
CASSPGQSYNEQFF
>.|TRBV7-9|TRBD1|TRBJ1-2
TGTGCCAGCACCCCTCCCCTGAGGGACAGCTATGGCTACACCTTC
CASTPPLRDSYGYTF
>once|TRBV25-1|.|TRBJ2-1
TGTGCCAGCAGTGAAACCGGGAGTTCCTACAATGAGCAGTTCTTC
CASSETGSSYNEQFF
>.|TRBV7-9|TRBD1|TRBJ2-7
TGTGCCAGCAGCCCCTGGACAGGGTCCGACGAGCAGTACTTC
CASSPWTGSDEQYF
>.|TRBV29-1|.|TRBJ1-2
TGCAGCGTTGAAGAAGATGTCGGAGAGGTATATGGCTACACCTTC
CSVEEDVGEVYGYTF
>.|TRBV7-8|.|TRBJ2-7
TGTGCCAGCAGCCCTTCCTACGAGCAGTACTTC
CASSPSYEQYF
>.|TRBV4-1|.|TRBJ2-7
TGCGCCAGCAGTCTACAGACACCCTCCTACGAGCAGTACTTC
CASSLQTPSYEQYF
>.|TRBV9|TRBD2|TRBJ2-2
TGTGCCAGCAGCCCAGGACTAGCGGGAGGCACCGGGGAGCTGTTTTTT
CASSPGLAGGTGELFF
>.|TRBV9|TRBD1|TRBJ1-1
TGTGCCAGCAGCGGAGGAAACAGGGGAAACACTGAAGCTTTCTTT
CASSGGNRGNTEAFF
>.|TRBV7-3|.|TRBJ1-1
TGTGCCAGCAGCTTAAACGCGGGGGCGGTAGGAACTGAAGCTTTCTTT
CASSLNAGAVGTEAFF
>.|TRBV7-3|.|TRBJ2-2
TGTGCCAGCAGCTATGCAGGACTTGGCACCGGGGAGCTGTTTTTT
CASSYAGLGTGELFF
>.|TRBV6-1|.|TRBJ1-5
TGTGCCAGCAGTGAACTGGGTAGGGGGGGGCCCCAGCATTTT
CASSELGRGGPQHF
>once|TRBV4-1|TRBD2|TRBJ2-5
TGCGCCAGCAGCCACGGACGGGACTACAGGACCCAGTACTTC
CASSHGRDYRTQYF